Listed below are T cell receptor beta chains from one sample, sequenced in a study of shared clonotypes between healthy human individuals. TCRdb keeps only in-frame clones here, not all; method: immunoSEQ multiplex PCR. The profile shows around 320,000 clones, 87% of them singletons. Sequencing was done on a sample of memory CD8+ T cells sorted from blood. Receptors originate from a young man in good health. Each CDR3 is given without its conserved first and last residue.

V gene | CDR3 length | CDR3 protein
TRBV4-3 | 14 | ASSQDVAGVTDTQY
TRBV6-1 | 11 | ASIPGLTDTQY
TRBV28 | 15 | ASSTPREGTGTYEQY
TRBV28 | 11 | ASREGTGGEAF
TRBV10-3 | 14 | AISESVLAGVYEQY
TRBV7-9 | 15 | ASSPDASNNMNTEAF
TRBV29-1 | 14 | SVTLPLAGAYNEQF
TRBV27 | 11 | ASSLGPGNGYT
TRBV29-1 | 10 | SVESAGVEQY
TRBV9 | 14 | ASTPLSSGAYNEQF
TRBV5-1 | 12 | ASSFRQGNYEQY
TRBV27 | 13 | ASSLHIPSSYEQY
TRBV27 | 13 | ASRAGEATYYEQY
TRBV10-3 | 13 | AISESGGHQETQY
TRBV7-9 | 11 | ASSPNLGGEQY
TRBV11-2 | 16 | ASSLDMGAGLRTDTQY
TRBV7-9 | 12 | ASSFHVSNYGYT
TRBV4-1 | 16 | ASSQLFPGQGSYNEQF
TRBV19 | 11 | ASSIQGDYGYT
TRBV4-1 | 13 | ASSQGVSNNYEQY
TRBV10-1 | 15 | ASSESTERENTDTQY
TRBV2 | 14 | ASSEGLAGGPSEQY
TRBV29-1 | 10 | SVRYSNYGYT
TRBV7-2 | 13 | ASSFDGTGSYEQY
TRBV4-1 | 14 | ASSHHSEGLNTEAF
TRBV9 | 13 | ASSVNLAPRKTQY
TRBV28 | 11 | ASSFRFGDTQY
TRBV7-9 | 15 | ASSSSTSGQLDYEQY
TRBV30 | 9 | AWSNGMEQF
TRBV5-6 | 13 | ASSPGASGTYEQY
TRBV19 | 14 | ASSIMASGTYNEQF
TRBV4-1 | 13 | ASSQGTGGVYGYT
TRBV2 | 11 | ASSGSDSYEQY
TRBV7-9 | 13 | ASSSYSDRTDTQY
TRBV9 | 15 | ASSVLSSGSRTDTQY
TRBV25-1 | 16 | ASSEEGTGGGLRVSYT
TRBV5-6 | 10 | ASSQGNYGYT
TRBV6-1 | 13 | ASMQPDSVEDTQY
TRBV20-1 | 9 | SARFGYEQY
TRBV28 | 14 | ASSYRWWGTYNEQF
TRBV5-4 | 11 | ASSGGGSGEQY
TRBV10-3 | 11 | AISSLGRGEQF
TRBV13 | 14 | ASSYRQGALREKLF
TRBV5-6 | 12 | ASSLSLAGSTQY
TRBV7-9 | 16 | ASSLASESGPTNEKLF
TRBV29-1 | 11 | SAETRTGYTQY
TRBV10-2 | 10 | ASSPPGYGYT
TRBV9 | 12 | ASSVDGSYNEQF
TRBV6-5 | 12 | ASSPEGSQETQY
TRBV28 | 14 | ASSFGEISGANVLT
TRBV6-1 | 13 | ASSGLAGGPDTQY
TRBV5-1 | 14 | ASSFSGTKDSYEQY
TRBV6-5 | 13 | ASSYLMDSNQPQH
TRBV11-3 | 15 | ASRELDPGRAGNTIY
TRBV2 | 11 | ASRGQFQETQY
TRBV4-1 | 12 | ASSQYRGPYEQY
TRBV5-4 | 10 | ASSLDFDEQY
TRBV28 | 11 | ASSWGRAYEQY
TRBV5-1 | 12 | ASSLAEVPYEQY
TRBV4-1 | 14 | ASSQDGEGKNTEAF